This TCR beta chain was identified in a study of T cell responses to AZD1222 COVID-19 vaccine (dated by TCRdb to 2020 to 2022). With respect to the entire study: AZD1222 recipients given second doses at about 4 weeks or at about 12 weeks were pooled, since spike-specific TCR depth and breadth were not found to differ between the two schedules. TCR sequencing covered roughly 230 trial participants: 200 to 220 given two doses of AZD1222 and 26 given two doses of MenACWY control vaccine. Enrollment into the trials was organized by age into subgroups of 18-55, 56-69 and 70-plus years, and those subgroups contained about 160, 30 and 59 TCR-sequenced participants, respectively.

The CDR3 regions of human TCRbeta chains were subjected to immunosequencing. The authors' analysis ran thus. TCRs in the repertoires were matched against a reference library of SARS-CoV-2-specific TCRs that had been generated with the MIRA antigen-specificity platform. Breadth meant the fraction of unique TCRs that were SARS-CoV-2-associated, whereas depth meant the fraction of total T cells that were SARS-CoV-2-associated. Using the MIRA data, every spike-specific TCR was mapped to the spike region that the TCR reacted to and assigned to either a CD4 or a CD8 class. Log10-transformed breadth and depth values were compared by one-way ANOVA with Sidak's multiple comparisons tests. Here the immuneACCESS table is served through TCRdb, limited to in-frame sequences with V and J called. Missing clones are a known gap in these copies; in checked studies unresolved V genes cover under half, and the rest lacks a known reason. Clonal size and the V and J genes are those of that table, whereas D and trimming came from the DNA. A total of roughly 80,000 clones appear in this sample, about 92% of them only once. The ten largest clones add up to less than 6.5% of the sample.

Comments on this clone: Its antigen remains unidentified. No much larger clone exists at a distance of one base, and base qualities are not known.

The study at large found these results: Because no day 14 peak-response samples were available, the repertoires could be characterized only after the peak T cell response. Participants were mostly white British and included more females than males, and it was suggested by the authors that clonal diversity may have been underestimated. Nearly half of unique spike-specific TCRs reportedly recognized epitopes outside regions mutated in the B.1.351 and B.1.1.7 variants. The whole spike protein was spanned by vaccine-associated CD4 TCRs, and dominant responses were seen in regions 160-218 and 743-854. After two AZD1222 doses, spike-specific TCR breadth and depth were significantly higher than at day 0 and than in MenACWY recipients. In the small 56-69-year group, the increase in depth fell short of significance, most likely because of low power. Only five or six AZD1222 recipients were SARS-CoV-2 seropositive at baseline, limiting conclusions about previously exposed vaccinees.

The germline V gene provides CDR1 LGHNA and CDR2 YNFKEQ. At the junction V is shortened by 0 bases and J by 0 bases, with 9 bases in between. The CDR3 holds 15 amino acids from the cysteine to the phenylalanine. The entry retains the CDR3 DNA only, 45 bases that are in frame from base 1. The time point label for this specimen denotes: baseline before first vaccination. Vaccinee samples came from UK trials COV001 and COV002, including a single-blind randomized controlled phase 2/3 trial of AZD1222 (ChAdOx1 nCoV-19) in healthy adults. Trial participant PBMC samples were collected at day 0 and day 28 after the second dose for TCRbeta chain sequencing.

This sample comprised peripheral blood, obtained on day 0 of AZD1222 vaccination. The chain couples TRBV4-2 to TRBJ2-7, and TRBD2 may be the D gene, going by 6 matching bases. The origin of this receptor is an adult in good health. The nucleotide sequence is given as TGTGCCAGCAGCCAAGAGGCGGGGATCTCCTACGAGCAGTACTTC. The translation is CASSQEAGISYEQYF.